This entry is about one TCR beta chain. Its antigen is undetermined. The data were obtained in a study of monozygotic twins with inflammatory bowel disease. After re-calling the 5' RACE reads, TCRdb lists one entry per CDR3 protein, DNA absent. The listing records more than 95,000 distinct CDR3 sequences. Notes on the study in general: Variability in patient repertoires may have come partly from differing immunosuppressive treatments. Diversity of TCRbeta measured by inverse Simpson was lower in IBD patients than in healthy co-twins.

The specimen sequenced was blood. The origin of this receptor is a human donor with ulcerative colitis or Crohn's disease, or a healthy co-twin of an affected twin (not recorded which).

CDR3 sequence reads: CATSTGGALDSNQPQHF. The chain joins TRBV15 to TRBJ1-5. The V gene's germline CDR1 is LNHNV and CDR2 YYDKDF (reference sequence). The CDR3 covers 17 residues.